The entry below describes one T cell receptor (beta chain). Sequencing was performed with immunoSEQ multiplex PCR; in TCRdb, only in-frame clones are kept and a portion is missing. Seen here are about 81,000 clones, roughly 91% observed once, and the top ten hold under 2.5%. The sample belongs to a study of blood T cell repertoires in COVID-19. CDR3 length: 14 residues. Trimming shortened V by 2 bases and J by 3 bases, and 9 bases separated the two germline ends. Germline values: CDR1 KGHSH, CDR2 LQKENI. Input material: peripheral blood. V usage is TRBV18 and J usage is TRBJ2-3; TRBD1 might be the D (5 bases). The origin of this receptor is a woman aged 50 to 60 in a cohort sampled during active COVID-19. The CDR3 is CASSPDRSTDTQYF. CDR3 nucleotide sequence: TGTGCCAGCTCACCAGACAGAAGTACAGATACGCAGTATTTT.